This is a list of T cell receptor beta chains from one sample in a study of T-cell memory formation after mild COVID-19. MiXCR, applied by TCRdb to the 5' RACE reads, yields one record per CDR3 protein. Of around 150,000 distinct CDR3 sequences detected, roughly 15% appear once; the ten largest clones hold less than 15%. The sample taken for sequencing was PBMCs or a T cell subset sorted from them (not recorded which). Receptor source: an adult woman who had mild COVID-19 (a few samples of this study predate the infection). Cell type and time point are not known. Each CDR3 is given with its conserved first and last residue. D genes are given only for firm matches. Part of the rows lack a size; the others show once, few, many or a class for expanded clones.

TRBJ2-2,few,TRBV12-3/TRBV12-4,NA,TGTGCCAGCAGTGGAAACAGGGAGATGTTTTTT,CASSGNREMFF
TRBJ2-2,few,TRBV6-5,NA,TGTGCCAGCAGTTACGGACAGAGGAACACCGGGGAGCTGTTTTTT,CASSYGQRNTGELFF
TRBJ2-1,few,TRBV12-3/TRBV12-4,NA,TGTGCCAGCAGTCCCTCAGCGGAATCCTACAATGAGCAGTTCTTC,CASSPSAESYNEQFF
TRBJ2-7,few,TRBV15,TRBD1,TGTGCCACCAGCAACGACAGGGAGATCTACGAGCAGTACTTC,CATSNDREIYEQYF
TRBJ2-7,NA,TRBV25-1,NA,TGTGCCAGCAGTGAAGCCGGGACGTTGTATTACGAGCAGTACTTC,CASSEAGTLYYEQYF
TRBJ2-3,NA,TRBV3-1,TRBD1,TGTGCCAGCAGCCAGGACAGGGTGGGCACAGATACGCAGTATTTT,CASSQDRVGTDTQYF
TRBJ1-2,few,TRBV5-6,TRBD1,TGTGCCAGCAGCAAAGCCGGGACAGGGGTCGGCTATGGCTACACCTTC,CASSKAGTGVGYGYTF
TRBJ2-5,NA,TRBV14,NA,TGTGCCAGCAGCCAAGGTCAGATAAGTCAAGAGACCCAGTACTTC,CASSQGQISQETQYF
TRBJ1-1,NA,TRBV20-1,NA,TGCAGTGCGAGGGCTCCAGGGCTGGGCACTGAAGCTTTCTTT,CSARAPGLGTEAFF
TRBJ2-7,NA,TRBV7-8,NA,TGTGCCAGCAGCCGTGGACTACCGGACTACGAGCAGTACTTC,CASSRGLPDYEQYF
TRBJ2-5,few,TRBV7-2,NA,TGTGCCAGCAGCTTAGGTACTTGGGGCTACCAAGAGACCCAGTACTTC,CASSLGTWGYQETQYF
TRBJ2-7,once,TRBV5-1,TRBD1,TGCGCCAGCAGCTCCGGGACAGGGGAGCGGGACGAGCAGTACTTC,CASSSGTGERDEQYF
TRBJ1-1,NA,TRBV9,TRBD1,TGTGCCAGCAGCGAAGACAGGGAGCCTGAAGCTTTCTTT,CASSEDREPEAFF
TRBJ2-3,NA,TRBV7-9,TRBD1,TGTGCCAGCAGCTCCGACGGGACAGGGGTAACGCAGTATTTT,CASSSDGTGVTQYF
TRBJ2-2,NA,TRBV6-2/TRBV6-3,TRBD2,TGTGCCAGCAGCCCTTCTCCGGGACTAGCGGGAGAAGGGGAGCTGTTTTTT,CASSPSPGLAGEGELFF
TRBJ2-5,NA,TRBV18,NA,TGTGCCAGCTCACGGTCGAGCGAAGAGACCCAGTACTTC,CASSRSSEETQYF
TRBJ1-2,NA,TRBV20-1,NA,TGCAGTGCCCCCGGACAAAACTATGGCTACACCTTC,CSAPGQNYGYTF
TRBJ2-3,few,TRBV30,TRBD1,TGTGCCTGGAGTCGGACAGGGCGCACAGATACGCAGTATTTT,CAWSRTGRTDTQYF
TRBJ2-2,many,TRBV20-1,TRBD1,TGCAGTGCTAGAGGCACAGGGGCGCTGACCGGGGAGCTGTTTTTT,CSARGTGALTGELFF
TRBJ2-1,NA,TRBV5-1,TRBD2,TGCGCCAGCAGCTTTGGGAGGGAGGGCCTAGCGGCCACCTACAATGAGCAGTTCTTC,CASSFGREGLAATYNEQFF
TRBJ1-6,few,TRBV28,NA,TGTGCCAGCAGCGAACAGGGCCGGGCTTCACCCCTCCACTTT,CASSEQGRASPLHF
TRBJ1-2,few,TRBV6-5,NA,TGTGCCAGCAGCGCTCCGGGACGGCTAGAGTATGGCTACACCTTC,CASSAPGRLEYGYTF
TRBJ2-2,NA,TRBV5-1,NA,TGCGCCAGCAGCCCAGCGGAGGCGGACGGGGAGCTGTTTTTT,CASSPAEADGELFF
TRBJ1-1,few,TRBV6-5,NA,TGTGCCAGCAGTTACGACATCGACACTGAAGCTTTCTTT,CASSYDIDTEAFF
TRBJ2-1,NA,TRBV12-3/TRBV12-4,TRBD2,TGTGCCAGCACCCGAGAGCCGGGGACTAGCGGCGGTGAGCAGTTCTTC,CASTREPGTSGGEQFF
TRBJ2-2,NA,TRBV5-1,NA,TGCGCCAGCAGGCAGGAGCTTGCCGGGGAGCTGTTTTTT,CASRQELAGELFF
TRBJ2-2,once,TRBV3-1,NA,TGTGCCAGCAGCCAACTCCCAGGGCGGTACACCGGGGAGCTGTTTTTT,CASSQLPGRYTGELFF
TRBJ2-7,few,TRBV4-3,TRBD2,TGCGCCAGCAGCCGCAACCGACGGCGCGGGAGCTCCTACGAGCAGTACTTC,CASSRNRRRGSSYEQYF
TRBJ2-7,NA,TRBV4-1,NA,TGCGCCAGCAGCCAAGGAGGGGGGCGCGAGCAGTACTTC,CASSQGGGREQYF
TRBJ1-1,few,TRBV9,NA,TGTGCCAGCAGCGTAGTTGGGACGACTGAAGCTTTCTTT,CASSVVGTTEAFF
TRBJ2-7,few,TRBV7-2,TRBD1,TGTGCCAGCAGCTTTCCCGGGACAGGGGCACACGAGCAGTACTTC,CASSFPGTGAHEQYF
TRBJ1-1,few,TRBV2,NA,TGTGCCAGCACCAATCCCCCGGGGACTTGGGCTTTCTTT,CASTNPPGTWAFF
TRBJ2-3,NA,TRBV12-3/TRBV12-4,NA,TGTGCCTGTGGGCTAAGAGATACGCAGTATTTT,CACGLRDTQYF
TRBJ1-4,NA,TRBV19,NA,TGTGCCAGTAGTAGCCAGACGCATGAAAAACTGTTTTTT,CASSSQTHEKLFF
TRBJ1-2,NA,TRBV27,NA,TGTGCCAGCAGCTGGGGGGCAGACTATGGCTACACCTTC,CASSWGADYGYTF
TRBJ2-3,NA,TRBV9,NA,TGTGCCAGCAGCGTAGGGGGATCAGCAGATACGCAGTATTTT,CASSVGGSADTQYF
TRBJ2-3,NA,TRBV5-1,TRBD2,TGCGCCAGCAGTCGAGCGGGGGGTAGCGGCACAGATACGCAGTATTTT,CASSRAGGSGTDTQYF
TRBJ2-2,few,TRBV3-1,NA,TGTGCCAGCAGCCAAGAGAGGCTAGCCCTCACCGGGGAGCTGTTTTTT,CASSQERLALTGELFF
TRBJ1-3,few,TRBV14,NA,TGTGCCAGCAGCCTCCAGGGTTTCGGAAACACCATATATTTT,CASSLQGFGNTIYF
TRBJ1-1,NA,TRBV7-9,NA,TGTGCCAGCAGCTACAAAATGAACACTGAAGCTTTCTTT,CASSYKMNTEAFF
TRBJ2-2,NA,TRBV3-1,NA,TGTGCCAGCAGCCGGACGGACAGGAACACCGGGGAGCTGTTTTTT,CASSRTDRNTGELFF
TRBJ2-3,few,TRBV4-2,TRBD2,TGTGCCAGCAGCCCCCGACTAGCAGCAGATACGCAGTATTTT,CASSPRLAADTQYF
TRBJ2-2,few,TRBV1,NA,TGCACCAGCAGCCGCCTAGCGGGACGGGCCGGGGAGCTGTTTTTT,CTSSRLAGRAGELFF
TRBJ2-7,NA,TRBV29-1,TRBD1,TGCAGCGTCGGACAGGCCTCCCCGTGGGAGCAGTACTTC,CSVGQASPWEQYF
TRBJ2-7,few,TRBV5-6,NA,TGTGCCAGCAGCCACCGGGTCCGCTCCTACGAGCAGTACTTC,CASSHRVRSYEQYF
TRBJ1-2,few,TRBV10-3,TRBD1,TGTGCCATCAGTCACGACAGGGGGGATGGCTACACCTTC,CAISHDRGDGYTF
TRBJ1-2,few,TRBV6-5,NA,TGTGCCAGCAGGCAACGGGGGTCAGGGTATGGCTACACCTTC,CASRQRGSGYGYTF
TRBJ1-1,NA,TRBV6-5,TRBD1,TGTGCCAGCAGTTCTCCAGGGGGCAGATCAGCTTTCTTT,CASSSPGGRSAFF
TRBJ2-1,NA,TRBV5-4,NA,TGTGCCAGCAGCCCTTGGCGGGGCCTCGTTTTCTTC,CASSPWRGLVFF
TRBJ1-1,NA,TRBV12-5,TRBD1,TGTGCTAGTGGTTTGTGGGGACAGAGGAACACTGAAGCTTTCTTT,CASGLWGQRNTEAFF
TRBJ2-7,few,TRBV6-5,NA,TGTGCCAGCAGTGACGGCACCTCCTACGAGCAGTACTTC,CASSDGTSYEQYF
TRBJ2-1,few,TRBV10-3,TRBD1,TGTGCCTCCGGGTCCGGGACAGGGTACTCCTACAATGAGCAGTTCTTC,CASGSGTGYSYNEQFF
TRBJ2-7,NA,TRBV6-2/TRBV6-3,TRBD1,TGTGCCAGCAGTTTACCCGGGACAGGTTCCTACGAGCAGTACTTC,CASSLPGTGSYEQYF
TRBJ1-3,once,TRBV4-1,NA,TGCGCCAGCAGCCCCTTGGGGAACTCTGGAAACACCATATATTTT,CASSPLGNSGNTIYF
TRBJ1-1,few,TRBV7-3,NA,TGTGCCAGCAAGCTGAACATGAACACTGAAGCTTTCTTT,CASKLNMNTEAFF